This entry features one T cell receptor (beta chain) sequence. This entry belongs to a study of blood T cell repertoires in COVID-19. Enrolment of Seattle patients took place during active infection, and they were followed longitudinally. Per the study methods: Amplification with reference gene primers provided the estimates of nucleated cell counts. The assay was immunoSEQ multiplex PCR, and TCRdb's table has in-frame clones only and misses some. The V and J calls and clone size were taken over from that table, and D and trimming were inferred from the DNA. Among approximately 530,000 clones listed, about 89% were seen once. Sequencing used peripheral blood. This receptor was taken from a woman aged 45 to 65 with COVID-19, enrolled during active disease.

CDR3 sequence reads: CASSQAFGTRRHIQYF. The CDR3 DNA sequence: TGTGCCAGCAGCCAAGCGTTCGGCACTCGGAGACACATTCAGTACTTC. The rearrangement uses TRBV3-1 (or the pseudogene TRBV3-2) and TRBJ2-4; no clear D. The CDR3 totals 16 residues. Trimming took 1 base from V and 8 from J, leaving 18 bases between them. CDR1 and CDR2 (germline): LGHDT, YNNKEL (reference sequence).